The rows below give T cell receptor beta chains drawn from one sample of a study of Graves' ophthalmopathy and Graves' hyperthyroidism. One entry per CDR3 protein results from TCRdb running MiXCR on the multiplex PCR reads. Here the sample spans under 350,000 distinct CDR3 sequences, about a sixth being singletons. The sequenced sample consisted of peripheral blood. These receptors came from an adult man with Graves' ophthalmopathy. Each CDR3 is given with its conserved first and last residue. D genes are given only for firm matches. A row's size may be missing; if present it is once, few, many or a size class.

V gene	D gene	J gene	clone size	CDR3 protein	CDR3 DNA
TRBV6-5	.	TRBJ1-2	many	CASGAGHGYTF	TGTGCCAGCGGGGCAGGTCATGGCTACACCTTC
TRBV14	TRBD1	TRBJ2-2	.	CASSQPRTGGFTGELFF	TGTGCCAGCAGCCAACCTCGGACAGGGGGTTTCACCGGGGAGCTGTTTTTT
TRBV2	.	TRBJ2-5	many	CASRNPGRETQYF	TGTGCCAGCAGGAATCCGGGCAGGGAGACCCAGTACTTC
TRBV5-1	.	TRBJ2-4	few	CASSQGISTKNIQYF	TGCGCCAGCAGCCAGGGGATATCGACCAAAAACATTCAGTACTTC
TRBV9	TRBD2	TRBJ2-2	many	CASSGRDYNTGELFF	TGTGCCAGCAGCGGCCGGGACTATAACACCGGGGAGCTGTTTTTT
TRBV6-1	.	TRBJ1-2	many	CASSEVRLGYTF	TGTGCCAGCAGTGAAGTACGGCTGGGCTACACCTTC
TRBV7-2	.	TRBJ1-3	once	CASSQTQGNTIYF	TGTGCCAGCAGCCAGACACAAGGAAACACCATATATTTT
TRBV28	.	TRBJ2-4	many	CASSLTGPRNIQYF	TGTGCCAGCAGTTTAACAGGTCCAAGGAACATTCAGTACTTC
TRBV3-1	.	TRBJ2-5	many	CASSRPRETQYF	TGTGCCAGCAGCCGCCCCAGAGAGACCCAGTACTTC
TRBV6-1	.	TRBJ1-1	.	CASSPNFQGRNTEAFF	TGTGCCAGCAGCCCTAATTTCCAGGGTCGGAACACTGAAGCTTTCTTT
TRBV11-2	.	TRBJ2-7	many	CASSLVGRKSYEQYF	TGTGCCAGCAGCTTAGTTGGGAGGAAATCCTACGAGCAGTACTTC
TRBV7-2	.	TRBJ1-1	few	CASSFQGLTEAFF	TGTGCCAGCAGCTTTCAGGGTTTGACTGAAGCTTTCTTT
TRBV20-1	.	TRBJ2-7	many	CSARKQYEQYF	TGCAGTGCTAGGAAACAGTACGAGCAGTACTTC
TRBV11-2	.	TRBJ2-7	many	CASSLSGSREAYEQYF	TGTGCCAGCAGCTTAAGTGGCTCGCGGGAAGCCTACGAGCAGTACTTC
TRBV15	TRBD1	TRBJ1-2	many	CATSVSRGQGDYGYTF	TGTGCCACCAGCGTAAGCCGCGGACAGGGGGACTATGGCTACACCTTC
TRBV11-2	.	TRBJ2-5	many	CASSLDRVLETQYF	TGTGCCAGCAGCTTAGACAGGGTACTCGAGACCCAGTACTTC
TRBV6-5	.	TRBJ1-5	many	CASSLHPRGLSNQPQHF	TGTGCCAGCAGTCTCCACCCCAGGGGTTTGAGCAATCAGCCCCAGCATTTT
TRBV15	.	TRBJ2-7	many	CATSRVPGAEQYF	TGTGCCACCAGCAGAGTCCCCGGGGCCGAGCAGTACTTC
TRBV6-5	.	TRBJ1-3	many	CASSYSMGAGNTIYF	TGTGCCAGCAGTTACTCCATGGGCGCTGGAAACACCATATATTTT
TRBV10-3	.	TRBJ1-1	many	CAISEPRWGTEAFF	TGTGCCATCAGTGAGCCGCGTTGGGGGACTGAAGCTTTCTTT
TRBV27	TRBD1	TRBJ2-5	.	CASSFDRDREETQYF	TGTGCCAGCAGTTTTGATCGGGACAGGGAAGAGACCCAGTACTTC
TRBV12-3/TRBV12-4	.	TRBJ2-7	many	CASSFPRGGSYEQYF	TGTGCCAGCAGTTTTCCCAGGGGAGGATCCTACGAGCAGTACTTC
TRBV6-5	.	TRBJ1-1	many	CASSTSLNTEAFF	TGTGCCAGCAGTACAAGTTTGAACACTGAAGCTTTCTTT
TRBV12-3/TRBV12-4	.	TRBJ1-2	.	CASKTQASAGYTF	TGTGCCAGCAAGACTCAGGCGTCGGCTGGCTACACCTTC
TRBV27	.	TRBJ2-7	many	CASSLNRVHEQYF	TGTGCCAGCAGTTTAAACAGGGTCCACGAGCAGTACTTC
TRBV30	.	TRBJ2-5	many	CASASRETQYF	TGTGCCTCCGCCTCCCGGGAGACCCAGTACTTC
TRBV27	.	TRBJ1-1	many	CASSLGSLGSTEAFF	TGTGCCAGCAGTTTAGGGTCTCTGGGGTCCACTGAAGCTTTCTTT
TRBV2	.	TRBJ1-6	many	CASSEYSSKGSSYNSPLHF	TGTGCCAGCAGTGAATATTCATCTAAGGGGAGCTCCTATAATTCACCCCTCCACTTT
TRBV27	.	TRBJ1-1	many	CASSLTRGGRNTEAFF	TGTGCCAGCAGTTTAACGAGAGGGGGAAGAAACACTGAAGCTTTCTTT
TRBV7-9	TRBD1	TRBJ1-1	many	CASSLLTGVVTEAFF	TGTGCCAGCAGCTTGCTAACAGGGGTCGTCACTGAAGCTTTCTTT
TRBV7-8	.	TRBJ2-5	.	CASSTAAGAETQYF	TGTGCCAGCAGCACAGCGGCGGGGGCCGAGACCCAGTACTTC
TRBV19	.	TRBJ1-2	many	CASSITDAAAANYGYTF	TGTGCCAGTAGTATCACCGACGCGGCAGCCGCTAACTATGGCTACACCTTC
TRBV11-1	.	TRBJ2-7	many	CASSLINQMEQYF	TGTGCCAGCAGCTTAATTAACCAGATGGAGCAGTACTTC
TRBV7-8	TRBD2	TRBJ2-7	many	CASSPWTSGVTYEQYF	TGTGCCAGCAGCCCCTGGACTAGCGGGGTCACCTACGAGCAGTACTTC
TRBV15	TRBD1	TRBJ1-2	many	CATSRERQGVNGYTF	TGTGCCACCAGCAGAGAGAGGCAGGGGGTGAACGGCTACACCTTC
TRBV7-2	TRBD1	TRBJ2-5	once	CASSGQGRETQYF	TGTGCCAGCAGCGGACAGGGCAGGGAGACCCAGTACTTC
TRBV6-5	.	TRBJ1-6	many	CASSLKMTGSYNSPLHF	TGTGCCAGCAGCCTAAAGATGACAGGCTCTTATAATTCACCCCTCCACTTT
TRBV6-1	.	TRBJ2-5	many	CASSDRGQETQYF	TGTGCCAGCAGTGATCGGGGACAAGAGACCCAGTACTTC
TRBV7-9	.	TRBJ1-2	many	CASSSIFLDGYTF	TGTGCCAGCAGTTCAATCTTCCTCGATGGCTACACCTTC